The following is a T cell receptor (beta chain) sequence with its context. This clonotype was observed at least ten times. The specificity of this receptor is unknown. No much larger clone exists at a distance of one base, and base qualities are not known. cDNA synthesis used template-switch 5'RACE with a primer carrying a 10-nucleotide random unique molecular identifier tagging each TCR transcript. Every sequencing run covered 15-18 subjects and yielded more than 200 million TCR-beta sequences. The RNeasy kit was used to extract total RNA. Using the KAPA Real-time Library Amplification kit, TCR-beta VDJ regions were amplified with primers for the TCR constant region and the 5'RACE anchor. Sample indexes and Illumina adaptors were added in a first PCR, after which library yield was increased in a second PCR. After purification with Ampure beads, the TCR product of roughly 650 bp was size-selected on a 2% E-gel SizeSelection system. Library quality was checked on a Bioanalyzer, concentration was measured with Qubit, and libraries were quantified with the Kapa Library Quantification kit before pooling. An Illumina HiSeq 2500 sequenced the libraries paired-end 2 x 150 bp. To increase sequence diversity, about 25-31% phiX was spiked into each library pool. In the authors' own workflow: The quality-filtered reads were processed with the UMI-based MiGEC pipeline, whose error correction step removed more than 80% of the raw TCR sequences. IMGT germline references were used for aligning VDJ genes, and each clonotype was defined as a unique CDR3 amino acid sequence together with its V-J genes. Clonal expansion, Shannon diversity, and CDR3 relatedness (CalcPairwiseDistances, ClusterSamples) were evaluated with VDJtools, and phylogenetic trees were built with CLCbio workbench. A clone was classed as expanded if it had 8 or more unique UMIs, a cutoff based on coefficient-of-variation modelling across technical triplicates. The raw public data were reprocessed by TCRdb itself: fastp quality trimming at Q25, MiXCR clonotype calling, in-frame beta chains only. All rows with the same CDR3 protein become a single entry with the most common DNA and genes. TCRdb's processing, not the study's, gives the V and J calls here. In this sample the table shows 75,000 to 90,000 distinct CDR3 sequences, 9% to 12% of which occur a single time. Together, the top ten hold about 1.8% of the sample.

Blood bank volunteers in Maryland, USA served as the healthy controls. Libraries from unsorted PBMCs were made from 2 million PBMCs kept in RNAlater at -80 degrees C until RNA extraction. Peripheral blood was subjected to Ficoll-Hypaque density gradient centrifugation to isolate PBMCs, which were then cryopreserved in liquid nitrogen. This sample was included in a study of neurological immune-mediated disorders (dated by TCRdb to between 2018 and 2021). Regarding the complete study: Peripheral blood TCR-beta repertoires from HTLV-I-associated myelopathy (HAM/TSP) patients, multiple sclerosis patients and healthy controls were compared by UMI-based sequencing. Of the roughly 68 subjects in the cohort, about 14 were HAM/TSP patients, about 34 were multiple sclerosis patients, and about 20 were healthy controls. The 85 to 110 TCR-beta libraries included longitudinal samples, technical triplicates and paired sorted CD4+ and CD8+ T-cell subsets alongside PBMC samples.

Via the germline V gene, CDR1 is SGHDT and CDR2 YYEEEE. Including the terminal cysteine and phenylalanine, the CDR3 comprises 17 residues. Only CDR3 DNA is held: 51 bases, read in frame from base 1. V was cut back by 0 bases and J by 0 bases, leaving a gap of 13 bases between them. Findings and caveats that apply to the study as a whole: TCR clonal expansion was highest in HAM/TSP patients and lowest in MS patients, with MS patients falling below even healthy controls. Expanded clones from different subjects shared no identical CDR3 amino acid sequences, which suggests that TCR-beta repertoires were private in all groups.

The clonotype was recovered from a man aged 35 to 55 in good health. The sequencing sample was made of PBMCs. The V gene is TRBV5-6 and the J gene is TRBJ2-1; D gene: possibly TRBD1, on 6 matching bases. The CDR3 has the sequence CASSLERQANSYNEQFF. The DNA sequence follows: TGTGCCAGCAGCTTGGAACGACAGGCGAACTCCTACAATGAGCAGTTCTTC.